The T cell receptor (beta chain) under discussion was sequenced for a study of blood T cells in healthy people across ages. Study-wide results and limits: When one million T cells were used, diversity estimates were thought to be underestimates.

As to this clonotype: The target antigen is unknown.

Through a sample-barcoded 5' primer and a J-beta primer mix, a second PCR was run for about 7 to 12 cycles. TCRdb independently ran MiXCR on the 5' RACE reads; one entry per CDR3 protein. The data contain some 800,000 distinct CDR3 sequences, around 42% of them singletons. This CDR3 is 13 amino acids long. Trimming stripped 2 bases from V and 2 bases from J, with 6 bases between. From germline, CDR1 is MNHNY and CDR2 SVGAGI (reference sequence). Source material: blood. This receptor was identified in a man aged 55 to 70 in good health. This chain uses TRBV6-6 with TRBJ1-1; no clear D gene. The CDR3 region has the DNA TGTGCCAGCAGTTACACTGAAAACACTGAAGCTTTCTTT. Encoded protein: CASSYTENTEAFF.